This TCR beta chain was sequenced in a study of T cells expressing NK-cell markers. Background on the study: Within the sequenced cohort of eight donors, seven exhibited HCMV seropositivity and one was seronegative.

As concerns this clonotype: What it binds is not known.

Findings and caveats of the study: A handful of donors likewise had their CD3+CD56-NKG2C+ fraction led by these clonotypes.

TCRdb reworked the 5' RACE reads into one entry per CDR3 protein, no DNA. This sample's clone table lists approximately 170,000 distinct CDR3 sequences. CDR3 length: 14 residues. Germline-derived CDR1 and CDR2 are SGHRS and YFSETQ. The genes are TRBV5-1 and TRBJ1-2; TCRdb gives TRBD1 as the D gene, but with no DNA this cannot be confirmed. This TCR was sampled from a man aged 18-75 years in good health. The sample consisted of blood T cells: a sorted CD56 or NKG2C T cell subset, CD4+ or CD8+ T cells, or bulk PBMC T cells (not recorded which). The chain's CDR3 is CASSLTQGPYGYTF.